The 24 T cell receptor beta chains below were found in one sample sequenced in a study of shared clonotypes between healthy human individuals. The assay was immunoSEQ multiplex PCR, and TCRdb's table has in-frame clones only and misses some. This table has about 530,000 clones, 60% to 80% appearing once. The sample taken for sequencing was PBMCs. The receptors shown here come from a woman between 40 and 55 years old in good health. Some clones in this sample may be carry-over from other donors' samples.

V gene TRBV19 combines with J gene TRBJ1-5; maybe TRBD1 (6 bases). Trimming took off 4 bases at V and 0 bases at J, with 16 bases between the two ends. In germline, CDR1 is LNHDA, CDR2 SQIVND (reference sequence). The CDR3 is made up of 17 amino acids. The CDR3 sequence is CASSTPGAGLSNQPQHF. The CDR3 nucleotides read TGTGCCAGTAGTACTCCGGGGGCAGGGCTTAGCAATCAGCCCCAGCATTTT.

For this clone: A much larger clone lies a single base off, so this may be a read error. The chain links TRBV30 to TRBJ1-1; 7 nucleotides line up with TRBD1. CDR3 length: 13 amino acids. Germline CDR1 reads GTSNPN; CDR2 reads SVGIG (reference sequence). The J segment lost 3 bases and the V segment lost 4 bases, leaving 5 bases of the junction unmatched. The DNA of the CDR3 is TGTGCCTGGATCGACAGGGCCTACACTGAAGCTTTCTTT. Translating it yields CAWIDRAYTEAFF.

The J gene is TRBJ2-7, the V gene TRBV18; a weak D match, TRBD1 (6 bases). The V gene lost 4 bases and the J gene lost 5 bases, with 18 bases spanning the gap. Per the germline V gene, CDR1 is KGHSH and CDR2 is LQKENI. The CDR3 extends over 15 amino acids. In nucleotides, the CDR3 is TGTGCCAGCTCACGCCCGGGATCAGGGGTCGACGAGCAGTACTTC. This gives the protein CASSRPGSGVDEQYF.

V gene TRBV6-5 combines with J gene TRBJ2-2; D remains ambiguous. The V gene's germline CDR1 is MNHEY and CDR2 SVGAGI. The CDR3 contains 14 residues. The germline V and J ends were trimmed by 5 bases and 3 bases, with 10 bases remaining between them. CDR3 DNA: TGTGCCAGCAGTAGGTCAAGAGACACCGGGGAGCTGTTTTTT. It is translated as CASSRSRDTGELFF.

The rearrangement uses TRBV5-1 and TRBJ1-2, with a tentative D call TRBD1 (5 bases). V was pared by 4 bases and J by 3 bases, with 13 bases between. The V gene's germline CDR1 is SGHRS and CDR2 YFSETQ. This CDR3 contains 14 residues. Here the CDR3 reads CASSLDSLDYGYTF. CDR3 nucleotide sequence: TGCGCCAGCAGCCTAGACAGCTTGGACTATGGCTACACCTTC.

The rearrangement links TRBV11-2 to TRBJ2-7; 8 positions match TRBD1. The CDR3 runs 16 residues. J lost 3 bases, V lost 5 bases, and 12 bases had no gene match. Germline lookup yields CDR1 SGHAT and CDR2 FQNNGV. The CDR3: CASSPIARDRHYEQYF. For the CDR3, the DNA is TGTGCCAGCAGCCCTATAGCCCGGGACAGGCACTACGAGCAGTACTTC.

In this sample, this clone turned up once. The genes are TRBV11-2 and TRBJ2-5; D ambiguous. The V gene lost 0 bases and the J gene lost 1 base, with 9 bases spanning the gap. From germline, CDR1 is SGHAT and CDR2 FQNNGV. CDR3 size: 15 residues. The CDR3 DNA reads TGTGCCAGCAGCTTAGAACGGATACCCCAAGAGACCCAGTACTTC. It is translated as CASSLERIPQETQYF.

The chain links TRBV6-7 to TRBJ1-3; D remains ambiguous. TRBV6-7 is marked as an open reading frame, function uncertain. V lost 8 bases to trimming and J lost 0 bases, with 20 bases between them. The CDR3 length is 17 residues. CDR3 DNA sequence: TGTGCCAGCGGTGGAAGGGTCTCGGGCCACTCTGGAAACACCATATATTTT. It specifies CASGGRVSGHSGNTIYF.

CDR3 loop: CATSGGTKDTEAFF. The CDR3 DNA reads TGTGCCACCTCTGGGGGGACAAAAGATACTGAAGCTTTCTTT. This chain links TRBV7-9 with TRBJ1-1, with TRBD1 as a possible D gene (6 bases). The CDR3 sequence is 14 residues long. Trimming took off 10 bases at V and 5 bases at J, with 20 bases between the two ends. The germline gives CDR1 SEHNR, CDR2 FQNEAQ (reference sequence).

This clone was counted between two and nine times. The V and J genes are TRBV7-3 and TRBJ1-5; 8 bases are a match to TRBD1. Germline-derived CDR1 and CDR2 are SGHTA and FQGTGA. The V segment lost 5 bases and the J segment 5 bases; nucleotides outside the gene matches: 5. The CDR3 contains 14 residues. The CDR3 DNA sequence: TGTGCCAGCAGCCGAGGACAGGGAGATCAGCCCCAGCATTTT. It is translated as CASSRGQGDQPQHF.

The gene calls are TRBV19 and TRBJ2-3, with D perhaps TRBD1 (5 bases). The CDR3 length is 15 residues. The ends were cut back, 5 bases at V and 2 bases at J, with 14 bases in the middle. Germline assignment: CDR1 LNHDA and CDR2 SQIVND (reference sequence). CDR3 DNA: TGTGCCAGTAGTGAAACCACAGGTCCCACAGATACGCAGTATTTT. Its translation is CASSETTGPTDTQYF.

This clone was seen a few times. CDR3 DNA: TGTGCCAGCAGTTTACCTCAGGGGACAGGGGGCCGAGAGACCCAGTACTTC. The encoded protein is CASSLPQGTGGRETQYF. The chain links TRBV27 to TRBJ2-5, with TRBD1 matching 12 bases. In germline, CDR1 is MNHEY, CDR2 SMNVEV (reference sequence). This CDR3 has 17 amino acids. With 2 bases clipped from V and 4 bases from J, the junction kept 8 bases outside the gene matches.

The chain carries TRBV7-9 and TRBJ1-4; the D is unclear. CDR1 SEHNR and CDR2 FQNEAQ come from the germline V gene (reference sequence). This CDR3 region has 14 residues. Trimming stripped 5 bases from V and 4 bases from J, with 11 bases between. The CDR3 here is CASSDVRHNEKLFF. Here the CDR3 DNA reads TGTGCCAGCAGCGACGTCAGGCATAATGAAAAACTGTTTTTT.

The V gene is TRBV19, the J gene TRBJ1-5; D is ambiguous. The germline V and J ends were trimmed by 3 bases and 1 base, with 16 bases remaining between them. CDR3 length: 17 amino acids. In germline, CDR1 is LNHDA, CDR2 SQIVND (reference sequence). The DNA of the CDR3 is TGTGCCAGTAGTATGAGGGCCAGGTTGGGGAGCAATCAGCCCCAGCATTTT. This encodes CASSMRARLGSNQPQHF. Complete variable domain (other parts from reference TRBV19 and TRBJ1-5): DGGITQSPKYLFRKEGQNVTLSCEQNLNHDAMYWYRQDPGQGLRLIYYSQIVNDFQKGDIAEGYSVSREKKESFPLTVTSAQKNPTAFYLCASSMRARLGSNQPQHFGDGTRLSIL.

The genes are TRBV5-1 and TRBJ2-5, with 12 bases identical to TRBD2. The J call may be faulty, since TRBJ2-7 better matches the DNA end. Per the germline V gene, CDR1 is SGHRS and CDR2 is YFSETQ. The CDR3 runs to 15 residues. CDR3 DNA: TGCGCCAGCAGCCCGACTAGCGGGAGCTCCTACGAGCAGTACTTC. It yields the protein CASSPTSGSSYEQYF.

On this clone itself: Additional DNA sequences in this sample encode the identical CDR3. The chain uses TRBV7-6 and TRBJ2-7; D not resolved. The germline V gene has CDR1 SGHVS and CDR2 FNYEAQ. The germline V and J ends were trimmed by 5 bases and 2 bases, with 10 bases remaining between them. The CDR3 extends over 13 amino acids. This chain's CDR3 is CASSLGSAYEQYF. The CDR3 DNA follows: TGTGCCAGCAGCCTAGGCAGTGCCTACGAGCAGTACTTC.

Here the CDR3 reads CASSLEGLQGTQHF. The CDR3 DNA sequence: TGTGCCAGCAGTCTTGAGGGCCTCCAGGGCACCCAGCATTTT. The chain uses TRBV2 and TRBJ1-5; the D gene is possibly TRBD1 (5 bases). Per the germline V gene, CDR1 is SNHLY and CDR2 is FYNNEI. The CDR3 extends over 14 amino acids. V gave up 5 bases and J gave up 11 bases, with 19 bases separating them.

In the case of this clone: Because the CDR3 is missing its conserved closing phenylalanine or tryptophan, this is likely a read error. The CDR3 DNA follows: TGTGCCAGCAGGACAGGGGCCACTGAAGCTTTCTCT. This gives the protein CASRTGATEAFS. The genes are TRBV7-2 and TRBJ1-1, with 8 bases lining up with TRBD1. Per germline, CDR1 SGHTA and CDR2 FQGNSA. Trimming removed 6 bases from V and 4 bases from J; junction bases left unmatched: 1. The CDR3 runs to 12 residues.

The V gene is TRBV7-6, the J gene TRBJ2-6; 8 bases are a match to TRBD1. Germline CDR1 SGHVS, CDR2 FNYEAQ. Trimming took 0 bases from V and 12 from J; bases not matched to a gene: 10. The CDR3 length is 16 residues. This CDR3 is CASSLAHRGAVGVLTF. For the CDR3, the DNA is TGTGCCAGCAGCTTAGCCCACAGGGGGGCAGTCGGCGTCCTGACTTTC.

This clone was seen more than once but under ten times. The J gene is TRBJ2-1, the V gene TRBV7-3, with 7 bases lining up with TRBD1. The CDR3 is 15 residues long. V dropped 4 bases and J dropped 3; count of bases not matched to a gene: 6. Germline values: CDR1 SGHTA, CDR2 FQGTGA. The CDR3 is CASSYRGGDYNEQFF. As DNA, the CDR3 is TGTGCCAGCAGCTATCGAGGGGGCGACTACAATGAGCAGTTCTTC.

This rearrangement joins TRBV29-1 to TRBJ1-4; TRBD1 aligns across 8 bases. Germline V gives CDR1 SQVTM, CDR2 ANQGSEA. Trimming cost V 1 base and J 7 bases; bases outside gene matches: 5. CDR3 length equals 14 residues. DNA of the CDR3: TGCAGCGTTGAAGGGACAGGGATGGGTGAAAAACTGTTTTTT. This codes for CSVEGTGMGEKLFF.

CDR3 region: CASSAWDSGNTIYF. DNA for the CDR3: TGTGCCAGCAGTGCTTGGGACAGCGGAAACACCATATATTTT. V and J are TRBV25-1 and TRBJ1-3, with 7 bases aligning to TRBD1. The CDR3 covers 14 residues. Germline CDR1 reads MGHDK; CDR2 reads SYGVNS. V dropped 4 bases and J dropped 4; count of bases not matched to a gene: 4.

As concerns this clone: Other DNA sequences in this specimen translate into the identical CDR3. The CDR3 spells CASSGGLQETQYF. The CDR3 DNA sequence: TGTGCCAGCTCAGGAGGGCTCCAAGAGACCCAGTACTTC. The chain joins TRBV18 to TRBJ2-5, with D perhaps TRBD2 (6 bases). CDR3 length equals 13 residues. CDR1 is KGHSH, CDR2 LQKENI, per germline. Trimming shortened V by 5 bases and J by 1 base, and 8 bases separated the two germline ends.

This chain connects TRBV28 to TRBJ1-3; the D gene is possibly TRBD1 (6 bases). The CDR3 loop spans 15 amino acids. Germline CDR1 MDHEN, CDR2 SYDVKM. V lost 8 bases, J lost 5 bases, and 19 bases lay in between. CDR3 bases: TGTGCCAGCTCCAGACCACAGGGTGCAAGAAACACCATATATTTT. Amino acid sequence: CASSRPQGARNTIYF.